The entry below describes one T cell receptor beta chain. Antigen: not known. Germline lookup yields CDR1 SGHTA and CDR2 FQGTGA. V was clipped by 3 bases and J by 0 bases, with 11 bases between them. This CDR3 spans 15 amino acids. No fewer than 7 million PBMCs went into each sample. The second PCR ran roughly 6 to 11 cycles with a sample-barcoded 5' primer and J-beta primers. All cDNA molecules were each tagged by a template-switch adaptor with 12 random nucleotides. TCRdb called the 5' RACE reads again in MiXCR, with one record for every CDR3 protein. The sample includes approximately 800,000 distinct CDR3 sequences, 20% to 30% of them seen just once. This specimen comes from a study of blood T cells in healthy people across ages. Findings and caveats of the study: Among long-lived donors, naive CD4+ cells were more numerous and diversity higher than in aged donors.

The same sample was also studied in work on T cells of mothers and their children. That source adds: The donors comprised six children and their three healthy Caucasian mothers.

Material for sequencing was blood. The receptor was isolated from a boy aged 10-17 years in good health. The chain uses TRBV7-3 and TRBJ1-2; D remains ambiguous. The CDR3: CASSFDGDANYGYTF. The CDR3 nucleotides read TGTGCCAGCAGCTTCGATGGAGACGCTAACTATGGCTACACCTTC.